This T cell receptor beta chain was sequenced for a study of cytomegalovirus exposure and HLA in healthy donors (dated by TCRdb to about 2017). Describing the broader study: According to an earlier analysis of 550 to 750 of the donors, roughly 180 million T cells yielded 90 million to 140 million unique TCR beta sequences and approximately 300 Gb of sequence data. An early release covering 500 to 750 HLA-typed donors comprised approximately 300 gigabases of sequencing data and roughly 85 million unique TCR sequences. Of the approximately 400 genotyped donors, 81% fell in the genetic ancestry cluster associated with self-reported Caucasian donors. The aim of the study was to test whether cataloging public T cell receptors could identify signatures of past pathogen exposure. The study profiled the T cell repertoires of more than 500 subjects by immunosequencing and related them to cytomegalovirus serostatus. Besides the first cohort of roughly 640 subjects, a separate validation cohort made up of over a hundred different subjects was used. To predict cytomegalovirus infection status, the study brought together high-throughput TCR immunosequencing, statistical association of individual TCRs with disease status, and machine learning. A later analysis re-analyzed previously published TCR beta repertoires from hundreds of donors and added high-resolution HLA genotyping to study TCR occurrence patterns. The later analysis used no new phenotypic data to find candidate immune exposures, relying instead on TCR beta sequences and their occurrence across donors. In an earlier analysis of 587 of the donors, high-throughput TCR beta sequencing was used to judge whether each TCR beta V gene segment behaved as functional or pseudogenic. Donor age, sex, ethnicity and CMV serostatus were compiled alongside the repertoire data. A later genetic analysis used genome-wide SNP genotypes for about three fifths of the 666 donors, treating that subset as a discovery cohort. All discovery cohort repertoires had been generated on a single sequencing platform. HLA typing included class I and class II loci at four-digit resolution. The number of typed donors differed by locus: about 629-630 for A, B, C, DRB1 and DQB1; roughly 510 for DQA1; approximately 610 for DPA1; and about 470 for DPB1. Several DR-DQ haplotypes were treated as single units for association and clustering because of strong linkage in the cohort. Across around 400 genotyped donors of the cohort, an average of roughly 250,000 unique TCR beta nucleotide sequences per donor were sequenced, and roughly 17% of those sequences were non-productive.

The CDR3 starts with the cysteine, ends with the phenylalanine, and has 14 residues. The only DNA kept is the CDR3, 42 bases in frame from the first base. Based on the germline V gene, the CDR1 and CDR2 sequences are MDHEN and SYDVKM. V is trimmed back by 4 bases and J by 7 bases, and the junction contains 4 bases that no gene match accounts for. The cohort was made up of approximately 670 healthy bone marrow donors. At the time of sampling, every cohort member was nominally healthy, though immune exposures that went unrecorded were likely present. The donor tested CMV seronegative and was one of the 352 seronegative cohort members. A peripheral blood sample was collected from each donor, and TCR beta sequencing was performed on peripheral blood mononuclear cells. The Qiagen DNeasy Blood Extraction Kit was used to extract genomic DNA from the blood cell samples. On the study overall, not on this receptor specifically: While some public TCRs were present in many individuals, most TCR sequences turned up only very rarely across donors. Because the 87-base-pair reads could not distinguish some IMGT-functional V segments, including TRBV6-2 and TRBV6-3, those segments were excluded. Correlated functional status among segregating V segments might be attributable to linkage disequilibrium, but an unknown experimental factor could not be ruled out. A cluster of highly shared sequence variants was judged likely to represent a technical artifact of the sequencing pipeline. When HLA alleles, especially DR and DQ, strongly co-occurred, TCR associations were difficult to assign to individual alleles. The authors suggested that the approach could potentially be extended to other disease states and immunological phenotypes. A further reported finding was that TCR beta sequences accurately predicted the HLA-A and HLA-B alleles for most subjects in the first cohort. Only TCR beta chains were sequenced in this cohort, and the absence of alpha or paired-chain data limited detectable features. The classifier was reported to diagnose cytomegalovirus status with high specificity and sensitivity in both the original cohort and the validation cohort. Specific HLA alleles were associated with roughly 17,000 TCR beta sequences at a false discovery rate of 0.05 in a later analysis. CMV serostatus was the only immune exposure information available for the cohort. The study gave a list of over 150 TCR beta chains associated with cytomegalovirus. In a later analysis, most CMV-associated TCR beta chains were found to appear HLA-restricted, with HLA associations seemingly driven largely by CMV exposure. In a later analysis, HLA-associated TCR beta chains showed more clonal expansion and lower generation probabilities than non-associated chains that were equally common. An association between a missense DCLRE1C variant and V-gene and J-gene trimming of TCR beta chains was found in a later genetic analysis and replicated in an independent cohort. The presence/absence analyses assumed that sequencing depth was roughly uniform across donors, and that assumption may not be true. Broadly in line with IMGT annotations, most TCR beta V segments showed up in productive rearrangements about 87% or about 30% of the time in an earlier analysis of 450 to 600 of the donors. A later analysis found that TCR association rates varied across HLA loci, with DRB1 alleles showing the most associated TCRs and HLA-C alleles the fewest. According to a later genetic analysis, donors in an Asian-associated ancestry cluster had fewer N-insertions in productive TCRs than the roughly 700-donor mean. Three of the identified cytomegalovirus-associated TCR beta chains were confirmed in vitro to be specific for cytomegalovirus antigens. Because some donors lacked HLA typing at each locus, the association tests relied only on the typed subset. According to a later analysis, parvovirus B19, influenza, CMV and Epstein-Barr virus appeared linked to several top co-occurrence clusters. Because counts were too low, roughly 18 rarely observed V segments, including chromosome 9 orphons, were left out of the earlier analysis of 587 of the donors.

Notes on this clone: Its antigen remains undetermined. One base away there is no much larger clone; base qualities are not given.

Library creation used the immunoSEQ multiplex PCR assay. A mixture of 60 forward primers for TCR Vbeta segments and 13 reverse primers for TCR Jbeta segments was used in the multiplex PCR. Amplification of the CDR3 region of rearranged TCR beta genes was performed with a multiplex PCR assay on genomic DNA. Amplified TCR beta libraries were sequenced as 87-base-pair reads on the Illumina HiSeq System. The paper's data handling went like this. A later analysis tallied tens of millions of unique TCR beta chains across the 550 to 850 repertoires, and approximately 12 million of those chains were shared by two or more donors. To remove PCR and sequencing errors, raw reads were error-corrected and collapsed into unique sequences using a nearest-neighbor algorithm that merged closely related sequences. To assign V, D and J gene segments, CDR3 sequences were aligned to IMGT reference sequences. For a sequence to be retained, a match of at least six nucleotides was required to both a V gene segment and a J gene segment. A rearrangement counted as productive if the CDR3 had no stop codons and remained in frame with V and J, and every other rearrangement counted as non-productive. Following IMGT convention, CDR3 was defined as the stretch from the second conserved V-encoded cysteine to the conserved J-encoded phenylalanine. The earlier analysis of 587 of the donors excluded any sequence lacking an unambiguous match to a single V gene segment. In an earlier analysis of approximately 560 of the donors, a V segment was called functional when productive rearrangements were above 56.7%, and segregating when the standard deviation between donors exceeded 5%. A statistical classification framework was developed to diagnose cytomegalovirus status using the catalog of TCR beta chain sequences. V and J gene assignment, in a later analysis, came from comparing TCR nucleotide sequences with IMGT/GENE-DB human TR gene sequences. The TCRdist pipeline was used in a later analysis to assign CDR3 sequences and most-parsimonious VDJ recombination scenarios. In a later analysis, every TCR beta chain was defined by the combination of its CDR3 amino acid sequence and its V-gene family, and reads without a unique V-gene family were dropped. A later analysis removed several hundred highly shared, low-generation-probability nucleotide sequences to deal with suspected cross-contamination and a sequencing artifact. For each public chain, a later analysis derived a clonal expansion index from normalized ranks of inferred template counts within each repertoire. Generation probabilities in a later analysis came from a VDJ recombination model fitted to out-of-frame rearrangements, and those results were checked against IGoR. In a later analysis, hypergeometric tests were used to score TCR-TCR, TCR-HLA and TCR-CMV co-occurrence, with a repertoire-size bias correction applied to TCR pairs. To estimate false discovery rates, a later analysis permuted the HLA or CMV assignments 20 times. In a later analysis, co-occurring TCRs were grouped using DBSCAN, and TCRdist sequence similarity was added for clustering within HLA-allele-positive subsets. For co-occurrence clustering, repertoires with fewer than 30,000 or more than 120,000 public chains were excluded, along with roughly 5 repertoires with anomalous nucleotide sharing. Sourced from immuneACCESS, this table was stored by TCRdb with only in-frame sequences that have V and J called. A share of the clones is absent; for the studies checked, an unresolved V gene accounts for under half, and the remainder has no known explanation. The DNA was the basis for D and trimming; V, J and clone size are from that table. This sample is represented by about 150,000 clones; around 84% of them were singletons. Under 2% of the sample is in the top ten clones.

The V and J genes are TRBV28 and TRBJ1-4; 9 bases in the middle match TRBD1. The sequence was obtained from a man between 18 and 35 years old in good health and CMV-seronegative. The sequencing sample was made of PBMCs. Read as DNA, the sequence is TGTGCCAGCAGTTCAGGGACAGGGTTTGAAAAACTGTTTTTT. This codes for CASSSGTGFEKLFF.